The entry below gives a single TCR beta chain sequence along with its context. Its specific antigen is unknown. No base quality values were provided; no much bigger clone lies one nucleotide off. The library was prepared using the immunoSEQ multiplex PCR assay. The multiplex PCR relied on a mix of 60 forward primers for TCR Vbeta segments and 13 reverse primers for TCR Jbeta segments. A multiplex PCR assay on genomic DNA amplified the CDR3 region of rearranged TCR beta genes. Amplified TCR beta libraries were sequenced as 87-base-pair reads on the Illumina HiSeq System. Concerning the study's data processing: In a later analysis, about 80 million unique TCR beta chains were counted across the approximately 640 repertoires, and about 9.9 million of these chains were shared by at least two donors. A nearest-neighbor algorithm error-corrected the raw reads and collapsed the reads into unique sequences, merging closely related sequences to remove PCR and sequencing errors. To assign V, D and J gene segments, CDR3 sequences were aligned to IMGT reference sequences. For a sequence to be retained, at least a six-nucleotide match to both a V gene segment and a J gene segment was required. A rearrangement counted as productive if the CDR3 had no stop codons and remained in frame with V and J, and every other rearrangement counted as non-productive. CDR3 was defined by IMGT convention, running from the second conserved V-encoded cysteine to the conserved J-encoded phenylalanine. In an earlier analysis of more than 550 of the donors, sequences lacking an unambiguous match to a single V gene segment were excluded. In an earlier analysis of approximately 560 of the donors, a V segment was called functional when productive rearrangements were above 56.7%, and segregating when the standard deviation between donors exceeded 5%. A statistical classification framework was built to diagnose cytomegalovirus status from the catalog of TCR beta chain sequences. V and J gene assignment, in a later analysis, came from comparing TCR nucleotide sequences with IMGT/GENE-DB human TR gene sequences. A later analysis assigned CDR3 sequences and most-parsimonious VDJ recombination scenarios with the TCRdist pipeline. In a later analysis, every TCR beta chain was defined by the combination of its CDR3 amino acid sequence and its V-gene family, and reads without a unique V-gene family were dropped. As a way to deal with suspected cross-contamination and a sequencing artifact, a later analysis dropped approximately 570 nucleotide sequences that were highly shared and had low generation probability. In a later analysis, a clonal expansion index was calculated for each public chain from normalized within-repertoire ranks of inferred template counts. A later analysis computed generation probabilities with a VDJ recombination model fitted to out-of-frame rearrangements, and checked the results against IGoR. In a later analysis, hypergeometric tests were used to score TCR-TCR, TCR-HLA and TCR-CMV co-occurrence, with a repertoire-size bias correction applied to TCR pairs. A later analysis estimated false discovery rates by permuting HLA or CMV assignments 20 times. In a later analysis, co-occurring TCRs were grouped with DBSCAN, and TCRdist sequence similarity was added when clustering was performed within HLA-allele-positive subsets. Repertoires with fewer than 30,000 or more than 120,000 public chains were left out of co-occurrence clustering, as were five repertoires with anomalous nucleotide sharing. TCRdb obtained this table from immuneACCESS and retained in-frame rearrangements with V and J assigned. These tables miss some clones; where compared with another copy, unresolved V genes account for less than half of the shortfall, and the remainder is unexplained. V and J calls and clone size are those listed in that table; D and trimming were worked out from the DNA. Here the sample has 150,000 to 200,000 clones; 60% to 80% occur a single time. About 4.7% of the sample is held by the ten biggest clonotypes.

V loses 1 base, J loses 4 bases, and the germline ends lie 13 bases apart. Including cysteine and phenylalanine, the CDR3 has 16 amino acids. The entry retains the CDR3 DNA only, 48 bases that are in frame from base 1. CDR1 SGHDN and CDR2 FVKESK are derived from the germline V gene. The cohort was made up of roughly 670 healthy bone marrow donors. Cohort members were all nominally healthy when sampled, although unrecorded immune exposures were likely present. The donor was CMV seropositive and was included in the group of some 290 seropositive cohort members. A peripheral blood sample was collected from each donor, and TCR beta sequencing was performed on peripheral blood mononuclear cells. The Qiagen DNeasy Blood Extraction Kit was used to extract genomic DNA from the blood cell samples. These data belong to a study of cytomegalovirus exposure and HLA in healthy donors (dated by TCRdb to 2016 to 2017). The study in broad terms: An earlier analysis of a few hundred of the donors reported roughly 300 Gb of sequence data and 100 million to 120 million unique TCR beta sequences obtained from about 180 million T cells. HLA typing included class I and class II loci at four-digit resolution. An early release covering about 600 HLA-typed donors comprised 250 to 350 gigabases of sequencing data and roughly 86 million unique TCR sequences. Rather than using new phenotypic data, the later analysis identified candidate immune exposures from TCR beta sequences and from how often those sequences occurred across donors. High-throughput TCR immunosequencing, statistical association of individual TCRs with disease status, and machine learning were combined to predict cytomegalovirus infection status. Of the roughly 400 genotyped donors, about 80% fell in the genetic ancestry cluster associated with self-reported Caucasian donors. The study aimed to test whether cataloging public T cell receptors could reveal signatures of past pathogen exposure. In addition to the first cohort of roughly 670 subjects, a separate validation cohort of 120 different subjects was used. Alongside the repertoire data, information on donor age, sex, ethnicity and CMV serostatus was compiled. Among about 370 genotyped donors of the cohort, an average of approximately 200,000 unique TCR beta nucleotide sequences was sequenced per donor, of which about 18% were non-productive. Typing coverage varied by locus: about 629-640 donors for A, B, C, DRB1 and DQB1; approximately 560 for DQA1; around 610 for DPA1; under 490 for DPB1. A handful of DR-DQ haplotypes were handled as single units for association and clustering because linkage in the cohort was strong. An earlier analysis of around 540 of the donors applied high-throughput TCR beta sequencing to assess whether each TCR beta V gene segment acted as functional or pseudogenic. A later analysis re-examined previously published TCR beta repertoires from more than 550 donors and added high-resolution HLA genotyping to investigate patterns of TCR occurrence. The study used immunosequencing to profile the T cell repertoires of about 670 subjects and linked those repertoires to cytomegalovirus serostatus. Every repertoire in the discovery cohort had been generated on one and the same sequencing platform. Genome-wide SNP genotypes for about 65% of the roughly 700 donors were used in a later genetic analysis, which treated that subset as a discovery cohort. The study at large found these results: Linkage disequilibrium might explain the correlated functional status among segregating V segments, but an unknown experimental factor could not be excluded. According to a later genetic analysis, donors in an Asian-associated ancestry cluster had fewer N-insertions in productive TCRs than the approximately 610-donor mean. Because some donors lacked HLA typing at each locus, the association tests relied only on the typed subset. Broadly in line with IMGT annotations, most TCR beta V segments showed up in productive rearrangements about 87% or about 30% of the time in an earlier analysis of several hundred of the donors. In the study, approximately 160 TCR beta chains were listed as associated with cytomegalovirus. Only TCR beta chains were sequenced in this cohort, and the absence of alpha or paired-chain data limited detectable features. Most CMV-associated TCR beta chains appeared to be HLA-restricted in a later analysis, and the HLA associations seemed to be driven largely by CMV exposure. The classifier was reported to diagnose cytomegalovirus status with high specificity and sensitivity in both the original and validation cohorts. The sequencing pipeline was judged likely to have produced a cluster of highly shared sequence variants as a technical artifact. The authors suggested that the approach could potentially be extended to other disease states and immunological phenotypes. Some IMGT-functional V segments, including TRBV6-2 and TRBV6-3, could not be told apart with the 87-base-pair reads, so those segments were excluded. A few of the identified cytomegalovirus-associated TCR beta chains were confirmed in vitro to be specific for cytomegalovirus antigens. A further reported finding was that TCR beta sequences accurately predicted the HLA-A and HLA-B alleles for most subjects in the first cohort. Presence/absence analyses assumed roughly uniform sequencing depth across donors, an assumption that may not hold. The earlier analysis of almost 600 of the donors excluded approximately 17 rarely observed V segments, including chromosome 9 orphons, because counts were too low. According to a later analysis, parvovirus B19, influenza, CMV and Epstein-Barr virus appeared linked to several top co-occurrence clusters. Specific HLA alleles were associated with 15,000 to 20,000 TCR beta sequences at a false discovery rate of 0.05 in a later analysis. In a later genetic analysis, a missense DCLRE1C variant was associated with V-gene and J-gene trimming of TCR beta chains, and the association was replicated in an independent cohort. In a later analysis, HLA-associated TCR beta chains showed more clonal expansion and lower generation probabilities than non-associated chains that were equally common. Immune exposure information for the cohort was limited to CMV serostatus. According to a later analysis, TCR association rates differed among HLA loci, with DRB1 alleles showing the most associated TCRs and HLA-C alleles showing the fewest. Assigning TCR associations to individual alleles was difficult when HLA alleles, especially DR and DQ, strongly co-occurred. Across donors, most TCR sequences were observed very rarely, whereas some public TCRs were present in many individuals.

Sequenced: PBMCs. The sequence links TRBV14 to TRBJ2-2; TRBD1 is a possible D gene, resting on 6 matching bases. This receptor was identified in a man younger than 30 in good health and CMV-seropositive. The DNA sequence reads TGTGCCAGCAGCCAAGGGTTCAGGGGCGGCACCGGGGAGCTGTTTTTT. Translated, it gives CASSQGFRGGTGELFF.